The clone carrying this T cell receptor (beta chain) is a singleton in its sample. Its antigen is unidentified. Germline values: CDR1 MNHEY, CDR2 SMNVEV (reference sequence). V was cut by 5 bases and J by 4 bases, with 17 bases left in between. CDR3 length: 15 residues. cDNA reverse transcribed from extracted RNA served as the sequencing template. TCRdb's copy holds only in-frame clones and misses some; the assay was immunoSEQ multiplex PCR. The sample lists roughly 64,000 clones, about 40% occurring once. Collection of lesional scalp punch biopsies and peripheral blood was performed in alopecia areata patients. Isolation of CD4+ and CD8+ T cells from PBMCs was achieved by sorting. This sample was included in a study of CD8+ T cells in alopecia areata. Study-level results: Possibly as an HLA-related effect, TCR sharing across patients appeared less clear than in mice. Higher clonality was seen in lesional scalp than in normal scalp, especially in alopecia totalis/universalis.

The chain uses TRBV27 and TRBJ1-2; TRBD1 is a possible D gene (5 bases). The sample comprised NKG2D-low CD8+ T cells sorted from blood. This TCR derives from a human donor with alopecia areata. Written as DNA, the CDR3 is TGTGCCAGCAGTGAGGGGCCGGGGAATTTCTATGGCTACACCTTC. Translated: CASSEGPGNFYGYTF.